These T cell receptor beta chains were read from a single sample in a study of control samples from healthy donors and cancer patients. The assay was immunoSEQ multiplex PCR, and TCRdb's table has in-frame clones only and misses some. The table has about 150,000 clones, over 90% seen once. Material: blood. Receptor source: a man in his forties or fifties in good health. CDR3s include the opening cysteine and the closing phenylalanine or tryptophan. Fields, in order: D gene, V gene, clone size, J gene, CDR3 DNA, CDR3 protein. A D gene is named only where the DNA matches it firmly. Clone size is shown for a subset of rows, as once, few, many or a class of expanded clone.

-,TRBV5-1,-,TRBJ2-2,TGCGCCAGCAGCCCTGATAAAGGGTGGGACACCGGGGAGCTGTTTTTT,CASSPDKGWDTGELFF
-,TRBV2,-,TRBJ2-6,TGTGCCAGCAAGGGGGGCTCTGGGGCCAACGTCCTGACTTTC,CASKGGSGANVLTF
-,TRBV6-5,-,TRBJ2-5,TGTGCCAGCAGAACAGCTTACCAAGAGACCCAGTACTTC,CASRTAYQETQYF
TRBD2,TRBV28,-,TRBJ2-3,TGTGCCAGCAGTTTTGGCGGGAGGGGAGGGGATACGCAGTATTTT,CASSFGGRGGDTQYF
-,TRBV10-3,-,TRBJ1-2,TGTGCCATCACCGGACGGGATAAATCTTATGGCTACACCTTC,CAITGRDKSYGYTF
-,TRBV10-3,once,TRBJ1-2,TGTGCCATCAGTGAGTCTTTGGGACATCTGAACTATGGCTACACCTTC,CAISESLGHLNYGYTF
-,TRBV12-3/TRBV12-4,-,TRBJ1-4,TGTGCCAGCAGTTTACCAGGGGAGGGTAAACTGTTTTTT,CASSLPGEGKLFF
-,TRBV27,-,TRBJ1-5,TGTGCCAGCAGTCCGAGACGGGCACAAAGCAATCAGCCCCAGCATTTT,CASSPRRAQSNQPQHF
TRBD1,TRBV28,few,TRBJ1-3,TGTGCCAGCAGTTACGAACAGGGGGAGGGAAACACCATATATTTT,CASSYEQGEGNTIYF
-,TRBV3-1/TRBV3-2,once,TRBJ2-4,TGTGCCAGCAGCCAAGATTTTCCCGGAGATCAGTACTTC,CASSQDFPGDQYF
-,TRBV7-9,-,TRBJ2-7,TGTGCCAGCAGCCTACACAAAGGACTGTCCCCCAACGAGCAGTACTTC,CASSLHKGLSPNEQYF
-,TRBV6-4,-,TRBJ2-2,TGTGCCAGCAGTGACTCGATAACTACCGGGGAGCTGTTTTTT,CASSDSITTGELFF
-,TRBV2,-,TRBJ2-7,TGTGCCAGCAGCCACAGGGACCTTAGCTCCTACGAGCAGTACTTC,CASSHRDLSSYEQYF